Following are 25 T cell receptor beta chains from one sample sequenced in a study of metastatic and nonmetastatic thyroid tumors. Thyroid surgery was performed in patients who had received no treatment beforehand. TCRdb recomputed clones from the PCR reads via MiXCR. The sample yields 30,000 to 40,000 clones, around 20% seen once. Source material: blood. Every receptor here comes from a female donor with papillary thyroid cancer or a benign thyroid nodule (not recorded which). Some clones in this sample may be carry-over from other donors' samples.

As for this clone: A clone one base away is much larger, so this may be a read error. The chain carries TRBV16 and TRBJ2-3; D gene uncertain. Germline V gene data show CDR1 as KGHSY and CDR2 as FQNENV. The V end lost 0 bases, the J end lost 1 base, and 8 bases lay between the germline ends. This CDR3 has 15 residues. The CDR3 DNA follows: TGTGCCAGCAGCCAATCATCGGTTCGCACAGATACGCAGTATTTT. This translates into CASSQSSVRTDTQYF.

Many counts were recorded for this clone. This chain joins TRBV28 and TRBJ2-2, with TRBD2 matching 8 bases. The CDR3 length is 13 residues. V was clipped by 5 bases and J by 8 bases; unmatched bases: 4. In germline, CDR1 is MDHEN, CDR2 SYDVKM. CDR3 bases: TGTGCCAGCAGTCCCCCGGGGGGGGGGGAGCTGTTTTTT. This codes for CASSPPGGGELFF.

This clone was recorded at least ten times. The CDR3 DNA reads TGTGCCAGCGGCCGGGACAGGGTTTACAATGAGCAGTTCTTC. As protein: CASGRDRVYNEQFF. The chain links TRBV2 to TRBJ2-1; 9 positions match TRBD1. V shed 8 bases, J shed 4 bases, and the junction held 6 bases outside the gene matches. CDR3 size: 14 residues. Germline V gene sequence: CDR1 SNHLY, CDR2 FYNNEI. The variable domain in full, completed from reference TRBV2 and TRBJ2-1, reads EPEVTQTPSHQVTQMGQEVILRCVPISNHLYFYWYRQILGQKVEFLVSFYNNEISEKSEIFDDQFSVERPDGSNFTLKIRSTKLEDSAMYFCASGRDRVYNEQFFGPGTRLTVL.

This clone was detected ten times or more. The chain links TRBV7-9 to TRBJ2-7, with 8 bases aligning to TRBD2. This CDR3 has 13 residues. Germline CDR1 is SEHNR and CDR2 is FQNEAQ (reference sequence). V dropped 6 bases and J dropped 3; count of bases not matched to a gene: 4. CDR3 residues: CASRQREGYEQYF. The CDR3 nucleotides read TGTGCCAGCAGACAACGGGAGGGCTACGAGCAGTACTTC.

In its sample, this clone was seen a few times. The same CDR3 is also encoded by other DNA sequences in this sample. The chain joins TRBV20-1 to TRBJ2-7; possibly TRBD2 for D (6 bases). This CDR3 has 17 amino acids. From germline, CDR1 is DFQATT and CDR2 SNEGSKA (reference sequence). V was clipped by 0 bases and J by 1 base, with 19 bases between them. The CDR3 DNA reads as TGCAGTGCTAGAGATTTACTTGCGGGGTATCGATCCTACGAGCAGTACTTC. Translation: CSARDLLAGYRSYEQYF.

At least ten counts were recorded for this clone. The CDR3 loop is CASSRPRDNEQFF. DNA of the CDR3: TGTGCCAGCAGCAGACCCAGGGACAATGAGCAGTTCTTC. The chain carries TRBV7-9 and TRBJ2-1; tentatively, D is TRBD1 (5 bases). Trimming left V 5 bases short and J 5 bases short, with 10 bases between. The V gene's germline CDR1 is SEHNR and CDR2 FQNEAQ (reference sequence). This CDR3 contains 13 residues.

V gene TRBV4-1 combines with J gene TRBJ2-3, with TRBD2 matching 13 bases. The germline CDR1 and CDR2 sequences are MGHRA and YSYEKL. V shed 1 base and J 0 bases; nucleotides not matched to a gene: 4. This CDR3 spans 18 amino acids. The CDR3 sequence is CASSQGTSGGASTDTQYF. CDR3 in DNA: TGCGCCAGCAGCCAAGGGACTAGCGGGGGTGCTAGCACAGATACGCAGTATTTT.

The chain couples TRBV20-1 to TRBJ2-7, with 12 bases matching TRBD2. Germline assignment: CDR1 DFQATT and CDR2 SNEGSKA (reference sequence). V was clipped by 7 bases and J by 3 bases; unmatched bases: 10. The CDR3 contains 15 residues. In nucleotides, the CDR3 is TGCAGTGTCCTTGCACGGACTAGCGGGAACTACGAGCAGTACTTC. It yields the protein CSVLARTSGNYEQYF.

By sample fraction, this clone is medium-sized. CDR3 sequence (DNA): TGTGCCAGCAGTGAAGATGGCGGGACAGGGAACGGGGAGCTGTTTTTT. Its protein is CASSEDGGTGNGELFF. The rearrangement uses TRBV6-1 and TRBJ2-2; 9 bases are shared with TRBD1. Trimming removed 1 base from V and 7 bases from J; junction bases left unmatched: 7. Germline CDR1 MNHNS, CDR2 SASEGT. The CDR3 is made up of 16 amino acids.

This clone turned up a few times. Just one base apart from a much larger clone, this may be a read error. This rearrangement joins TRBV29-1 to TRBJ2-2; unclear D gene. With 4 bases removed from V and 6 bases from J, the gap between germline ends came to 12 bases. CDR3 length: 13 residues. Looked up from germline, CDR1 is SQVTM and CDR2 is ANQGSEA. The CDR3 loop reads CSVAVGSAGELFF. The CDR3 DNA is TGCAGCGTTGCGGTGGGATCGGCCGGGGAGCTGTTTTTT.

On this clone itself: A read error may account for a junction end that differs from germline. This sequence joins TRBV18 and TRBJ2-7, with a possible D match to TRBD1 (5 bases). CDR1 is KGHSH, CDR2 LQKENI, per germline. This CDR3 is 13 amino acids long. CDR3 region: CSSSLDSSYEQYF. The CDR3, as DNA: TGTTCCAGCTCACTCGACAGCAGCTACGAGCAGTACTTC. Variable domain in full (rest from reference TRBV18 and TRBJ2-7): NAGVMQNPRHLVRRRGQEARLRCSPMKGHSHVYWYRQLPEEGLKFMVYLQKENIIDESGMPKERFSAEFPKEGPSILRIQQVVRGDSAAYFCSSSLDSSYEQYFGPGTRLTVT.

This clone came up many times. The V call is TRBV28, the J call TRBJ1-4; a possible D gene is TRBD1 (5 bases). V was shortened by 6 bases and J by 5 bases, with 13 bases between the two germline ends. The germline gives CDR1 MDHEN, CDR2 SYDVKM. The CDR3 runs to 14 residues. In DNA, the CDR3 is TGTGCCAGCAGCCCGTCTGACAGAAATGAAAAACTGTTTTTT. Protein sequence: CASSPSDRNEKLFF.

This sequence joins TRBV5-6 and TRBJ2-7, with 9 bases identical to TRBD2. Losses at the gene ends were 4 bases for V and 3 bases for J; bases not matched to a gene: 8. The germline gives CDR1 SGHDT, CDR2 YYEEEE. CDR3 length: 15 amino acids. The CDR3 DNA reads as TGTGCCAGCAGCGGGCCAGCGGGAGGATTCTACGAGCAGTACTTC. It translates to CASSGPAGGFYEQYF. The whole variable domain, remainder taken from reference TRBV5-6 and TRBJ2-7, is DAGVTQSPTHLIKTRGQQVTLRCSPKSGHDTVSWYQQALGQGPQFIFQYYEEEERQRGNFPDRFSGHQFPNYSSELNVNALLLGDSALYLCASSGPAGGFYEQYFGPGTRLTVT.

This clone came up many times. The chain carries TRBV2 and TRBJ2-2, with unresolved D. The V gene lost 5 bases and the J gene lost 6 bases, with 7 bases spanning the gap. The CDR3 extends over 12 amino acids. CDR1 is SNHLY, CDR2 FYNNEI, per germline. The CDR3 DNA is TGTGCCAGCAGTCGAGAGTCCGGGGAGCTGTTTTTT. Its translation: CASSRESGELFF.

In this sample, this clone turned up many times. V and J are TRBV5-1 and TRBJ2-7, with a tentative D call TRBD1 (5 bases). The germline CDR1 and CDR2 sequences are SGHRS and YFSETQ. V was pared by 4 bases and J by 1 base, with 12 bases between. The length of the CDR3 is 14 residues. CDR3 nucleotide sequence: TGCGCCAGCAGCCCAGACAGCTTTTCCTACGAGCAGTACTTC. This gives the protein CASSPDSFSYEQYF.

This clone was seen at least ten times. The CDR3 loop reads CASSENWDGYTF. The CDR3 region has the DNA TGTGCCAGCAGTGAAAATTGGGACGGCTACACCTTC. The chain has TRBV6-1 and TRBJ1-2, with a possible D match to TRBD1 (5 bases). Germline assignment: CDR1 MNHNS and CDR2 SASEGT. V was cut by 2 bases and J by 8 bases, with 9 bases left in between. This CDR3 has 12 amino acids.

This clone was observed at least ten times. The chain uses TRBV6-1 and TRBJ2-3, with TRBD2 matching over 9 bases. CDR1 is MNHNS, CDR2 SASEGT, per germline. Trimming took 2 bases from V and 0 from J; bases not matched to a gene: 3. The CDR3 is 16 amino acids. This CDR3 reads CASSETSGSSTDTQYF. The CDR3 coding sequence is TGTGCCAGCAGTGAAACTAGCGGGTCTAGCACAGATACGCAGTATTTT.

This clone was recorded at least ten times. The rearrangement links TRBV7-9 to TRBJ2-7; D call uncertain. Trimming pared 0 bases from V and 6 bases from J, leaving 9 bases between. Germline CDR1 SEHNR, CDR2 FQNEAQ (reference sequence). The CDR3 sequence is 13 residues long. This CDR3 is CASSLAGQSEQYF. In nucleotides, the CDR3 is TGTGCCAGCAGCTTAGCAGGGCAGAGCGAGCAGTACTTC. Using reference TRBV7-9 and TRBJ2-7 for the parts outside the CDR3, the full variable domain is DTGVSQNPRHKITKRGQNVTFRCDPISEHNRLYWYRQTLGQGPEFLTYFQNEAQLEKSRLLSDRFSAERPKGSFSTLEIQRTEQGDSAMYLCASSLAGQSEQYFGPGTRLTVT.

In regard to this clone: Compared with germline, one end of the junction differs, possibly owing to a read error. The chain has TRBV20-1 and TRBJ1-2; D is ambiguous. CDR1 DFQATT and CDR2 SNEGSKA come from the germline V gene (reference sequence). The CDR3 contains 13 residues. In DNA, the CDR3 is TGCAGTGTGGAGGTGGTTGAGAACTACGGCTACACCTTC. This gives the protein CSVEVVENYGYTF.

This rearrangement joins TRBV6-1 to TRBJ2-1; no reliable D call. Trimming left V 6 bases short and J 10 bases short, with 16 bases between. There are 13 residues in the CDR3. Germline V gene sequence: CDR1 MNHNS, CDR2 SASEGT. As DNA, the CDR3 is TGTGCCAGCAGCGAGATAAACACCGGGGAGCAGTTCTTC. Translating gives CASSEINTGEQFF.

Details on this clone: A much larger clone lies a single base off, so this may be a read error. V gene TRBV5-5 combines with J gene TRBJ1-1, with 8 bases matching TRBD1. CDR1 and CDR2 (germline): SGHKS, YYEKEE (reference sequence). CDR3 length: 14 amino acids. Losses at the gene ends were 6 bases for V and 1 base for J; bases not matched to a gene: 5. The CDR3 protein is CASIGGQANTEAFF. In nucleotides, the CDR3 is TGTGCCAGCATCGGGGGACAGGCGAACACTGAAGCTTTCTTT.

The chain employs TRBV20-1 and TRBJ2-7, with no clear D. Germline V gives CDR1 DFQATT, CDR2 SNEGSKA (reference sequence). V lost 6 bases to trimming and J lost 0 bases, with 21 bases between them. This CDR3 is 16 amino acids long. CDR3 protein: CSAPEYPTRSSYEQYF. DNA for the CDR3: TGCAGTGCCCCGGAATATCCTACCCGGAGCTCCTACGAGCAGTACTTC.

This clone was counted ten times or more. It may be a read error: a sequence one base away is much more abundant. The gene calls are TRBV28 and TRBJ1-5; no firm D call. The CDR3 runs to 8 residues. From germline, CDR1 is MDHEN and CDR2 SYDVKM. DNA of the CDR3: TGTGTCAATCAGCCCCAGCATTTT. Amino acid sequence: CVNQPQHF.

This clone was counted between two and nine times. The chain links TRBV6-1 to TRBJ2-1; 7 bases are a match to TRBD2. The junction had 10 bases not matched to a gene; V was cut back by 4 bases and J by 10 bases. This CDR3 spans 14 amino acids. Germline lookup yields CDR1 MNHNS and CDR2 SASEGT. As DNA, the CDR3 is TGTGCCAGCAGTGGGGACTGGGGGGAGGGGGAGCAGTTCTTC. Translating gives CASSGDWGEGEQFF.

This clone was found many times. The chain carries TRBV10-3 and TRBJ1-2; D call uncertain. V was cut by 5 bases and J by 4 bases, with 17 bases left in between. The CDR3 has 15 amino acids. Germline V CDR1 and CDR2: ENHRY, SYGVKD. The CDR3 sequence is CAISPRSRAVYGYTF. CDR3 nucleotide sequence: TGTGCCATCAGTCCAAGGTCCCGAGCGGTCTATGGCTACACCTTC.